Listed below are T cell receptor beta chains from one sample, sequenced in a study of regulatory T cells in long-lasting Graves disease. From the multiplex PCR reads, TCRdb called clonotypes with MiXCR, one entry per CDR3 protein. This table has hundreds of thousands of distinct CDR3 sequences, about 11% appearing once. These data are also associated with another study on T cells in Graves' hyperthyroidism and ophthalmopathy.

This specimen consisted of peripheral blood mononuclear cells (PBMCs), obtained at new diagnosis, from a patient treated with antithyroid drugs. All receptors come from a young woman with Graves disease. Both conserved end residues are part of each CDR3. The D gene is left open where the match is weak. Not all rows give a size; the values are once, few, many and, for expanded clones, a class.

size | J | D | V | DNA | CDR3
many | TRBJ2-7 | . | TRBV3-1 | TGTGCCAGCAGCCGGGGCGTGGGAGAGCAGTACTTC | CASSRGVGEQYF
many | TRBJ1-4 | TRBD1 | TRBV19 | TGTGCCAGTAGCTGGACGTCGCGACAGGGGTTGAGGGAAAAACTGTTTTTT | CASSWTSRQGLREKLFF
many | TRBJ2-7 | . | TRBV12-3/TRBV12-4 | TGTGCCAGCGGTGGTGTAAACGAGCAGTACTTC | CASGGVNEQYF
many | TRBJ2-3 | . | TRBV27 | TGTGCCAGCAGCCCCGTAGGCCTCGGGGCAGATACGCAGTATTTT | CASSPVGLGADTQYF
few | TRBJ2-1 | . | TRBV19 | TGTGCCAGTAGTATCCTACCGGGAGTCTCCTACAATGAGCAGTTCTTC | CASSILPGVSYNEQFF
few | TRBJ2-1 | . | TRBV13 | TGTGCCAGCAGTACAGGGGCGGGGGTCTACAATGAGCAGTTCTTC | CASSTGAGVYNEQFF
. | TRBJ1-2 | . | TRBV28 | TGTGCCAGCAGCTACTACACGAGCTACACCTTC | CASSYYTSYTF
many | TRBJ1-2 | . | TRBV12-3/TRBV12-4 | TGTGCCAGCAGTTGGCGTCGGAACTATGGCTACACCTTC | CASSWRRNYGYTF
many | TRBJ1-4 | . | TRBV12-3/TRBV12-4 | TGTGCCAGCAGTTTTGCAGGTAGTGAAAAACTGTTTTTT | CASSFAGSEKLFF
many | TRBJ2-5 | . | TRBV24-1 | TGTGCCACCAGTGAATCCACAGGGTACCAAGAGACCCAGTACTTC | CATSESTGYQETQYF
. | TRBJ2-7 | . | TRBV6-5 | TGTGCCAGCAGTTACGAGGGTGAGGGCTACGAGCAGTACTTC | CASSYEGEGYEQYF
many | TRBJ2-1 | . | TRBV19 | TGTGCCACCCGGGACATTCGGGGCCTCTACCCCAATGAGCAGTTCTTC | CATRDIRGLYPNEQFF
many | TRBJ1-2 | TRBD1 | TRBV29-1 | TGCAGCGTTGGCAGGGGGCAGAACTATGGCTACACCTTC | CSVGRGQNYGYTF
. | TRBJ1-1 | . | TRBV6-1 | TGTGCCAGCAGTCGTGGACCCTCTGAAGCTTTCTTT | CASSRGPSEAFF
many | TRBJ1-1 | . | TRBV5-1 | TGCGCCAGCAGCTTGGACCCTCGTGGGGCTTTCTTT | CASSLDPRGAFF
many | TRBJ2-7 | . | TRBV20-1 | TGCAGTGCTAGAGATCTCGTCAGGCCCTCCTACGAGCAGTACTTC | CSARDLVRPSYEQYF
many | TRBJ2-2 | . | TRBV7-2 | TGTGCCAGCAGCTGGAGAGAGGGCAGAGGGGAGCTGTTTTTT | CASSWREGRGELFF
many | TRBJ2-1 | TRBD2 | TRBV2 | TGTGCCAGCCGACTAGCGGGGAACAATGAGCAGTTCTTC | CASRLAGNNEQFF
many | TRBJ2-7 | . | TRBV11-2 | TGTGCCAGCAGCCCTACCGGCCAGTACGAGCAGTACTTC | CASSPTGQYEQYF
. | TRBJ1-1 | . | TRBV7-9 | TGTGCCAGCAGCTTAGCCCCGGCCGACACTGAAGCTTTCTTT | CASSLAPADTEAFF
many | TRBJ1-2 | . | TRBV28 | TGTGCCAGCAGTACCTTGGATAGGGTCCTAAGTGGCTACACCTTC | CASSTLDRVLSGYTF
many | TRBJ2-7 | . | TRBV13 | TGTGCCAGCAGCTTACAGGCCGAATTGAGCGAGCAGTACTTC | CASSLQAELSEQYF
. | TRBJ1-2 | . | TRBV5-4 | TGTGCCAGCAGCTTGGGTCCACGTACTGGATTCTATGGCTACACCTTC | CASSLGPRTGFYGYTF
many | TRBJ2-7 | . | TRBV27 | TGTGCCAGCAGTTTCGGACATGCCTACGAGCAGTACTTC | CASSFGHAYEQYF